This is a list of T cell receptor beta chains from one sample in a study of T cell changes during pregnancy in multiple sclerosis. Some clones are missing from TCRdb's copy, which holds only in-frame ones; the method was immunoSEQ multiplex PCR. Of about 76,000 clones listed, 90% to 95% are singletons. The sequenced sample was peripheral blood, obtained in the second trimester of pregnancy. The receptor set was obtained from a female donor with multiple sclerosis, enrolled in a pregnancy study. CDR3s include the opening cysteine and the closing phenylalanine or tryptophan. D genes are given only for firm matches. Only some rows state a clone size, as once, few, many or a class for expanded clones.

D gene: .; V gene: TRBV5-1; clone size: .; J gene: TRBJ2-7; CDR3 protein: CASSPASESEQYF; CDR3 DNA: TGCGCCAGCAGCCCAGCGAGTGAGTCCGAGCAGTACTTC
D gene: TRBD1; V gene: TRBV5-6; clone size: .; J gene: TRBJ2-5; CDR3 protein: CASSLPQDRGPQTQYF; CDR3 DNA: TGTGCCAGCAGTTTACCCCAGGACAGGGGGCCACAGACCCAGTACTTC
D gene: .; V gene: TRBV5-1; clone size: .; J gene: TRBJ2-2; CDR3 protein: CASSSTVSTGELFF; CDR3 DNA: TGCGCCAGCAGTTCCACGGTGTCCACCGGGGAGCTGTTTTTT
D gene: .; V gene: TRBV2; clone size: .; J gene: TRBJ1-5; CDR3 protein: CASSSPGVRAQHF; CDR3 DNA: TGTGCCAGCAGTTCACCGGGGGTTAGGGCCCAGCATTTT
D gene: TRBD2; V gene: TRBV29-1; clone size: .; J gene: TRBJ2-1; CDR3 protein: CSVELAANNEQFF; CDR3 DNA: TGCAGCGTTGAACTAGCGGCTAACAATGAGCAGTTCTTC
D gene: .; V gene: TRBV5-4; clone size: .; J gene: TRBJ1-1; CDR3 protein: CASRWAGKNTEAFF; CDR3 DNA: TGTGCCAGCAGGTGGGCCGGGAAGAACACTGAAGCTTTCTTT
D gene: .; V gene: TRBV9; clone size: .; J gene: TRBJ2-5; CDR3 protein: CASSSVGETQYF; CDR3 DNA: TGTGCCAGCAGCTCAGTCGGGGAGACCCAGTACTTC
D gene: .; V gene: TRBV2; clone size: once; J gene: TRBJ2-7; CDR3 protein: CASSEIWTLAYEQYF; CDR3 DNA: TGTGCCAGCAGTGAAATCTGGACACTGGCTTACGAGCAGTACTTC
D gene: .; V gene: TRBV23-1; clone size: .; J gene: TRBJ1-4; CDR3 protein: CARELGEKLFF; CDR3 DNA: TGCGCCAGAGAGCTGGGCGAAAAACTGTTTTTT
D gene: .; V gene: TRBV4-1; clone size: .; J gene: TRBJ2-1; CDR3 protein: CASSQSRDFGYNEQFF; CDR3 DNA: TGCGCCAGCAGCCAGAGCCGGGACTTCGGTTACAATGAGCAGTTCTTC
D gene: .; V gene: TRBV6-1; clone size: once; J gene: TRBJ1-2; CDR3 protein: CASSGALPYGYTF; CDR3 DNA: TGTGCCAGCAGTGGGGCCTTGCCCTATGGCTACACCTTC
D gene: TRBD1; V gene: TRBV5-1; clone size: .; J gene: TRBJ2-2; CDR3 protein: CASSGTGLGELFF; CDR3 DNA: TGCGCCAGCAGCGGGACAGGGCTCGGGGAGCTGTTTTTT
D gene: .; V gene: TRBV30; clone size: .; J gene: TRBJ1-1; CDR3 protein: CAWSFGGGYTEAFF; CDR3 DNA: TGTGCCTGGAGTTTCGGGGGAGGGTACACTGAAGCTTTCTTT
D gene: TRBD2; V gene: TRBV9; clone size: .; J gene: TRBJ2-7; CDR3 protein: CASSFSSGVSYEQYF; CDR3 DNA: TGTGCCAGCAGCTTCTCTAGCGGGGTCTCCTACGAGCAGTACTTC
D gene: .; V gene: TRBV19; clone size: .; J gene: TRBJ2-3; CDR3 protein: CASSLGASTDTQYF; CDR3 DNA: TGTGCCAGTAGTCTAGGGGCTAGCACAGATACGCAGTATTTT
D gene: TRBD1; V gene: TRBV5-4; clone size: .; J gene: TRBJ1-2; CDR3 protein: CASSLAPTGTYYGYTF; CDR3 DNA: TGTGCCAGCAGCTTGGCCCCGACAGGGACTTACTATGGCTACACCTTC